This TCR beta chain was recorded in a study of cytomegalovirus exposure and HLA in healthy donors. This clone turned up a few times. The PCR was carried out with 60 Vbeta primers and 13 Jbeta primers. Sequencing used immunoSEQ multiplex PCR; TCRdb keeps in-frame clones, though not all of them. Of about 89,000 clones in the sample, 63% were seen once. The specimen sequenced was PBMCs. This receptor was obtained from a woman aged 25 to 39 in good health and CMV-seronegative.

The CDR3 sequence is CATWESRSTFQETQYF. The CDR3 coding sequence is TGTGCCACCTGGGAGTCCCGTAGTACATTCCAAGAGACCCAGTACTTC. This rearrangement joins TRBV5-4 to TRBJ2-5; TRBD2 might be the D (5 bases). Germline V lookup: CDR1 SGHNT, CDR2 YYREEE (reference sequence). The V gene lost 9 bases and the J gene lost 1 base, with 22 bases spanning the gap. This CDR3 is 16 amino acids long. Based on the CDR3 plus reference TRBV5-4 and TRBJ2-5, the full variable domain is ETGVTQSPTHLIKTRGQQVTLRCSSQSGHNTVSWYQQALGQGPQFIFQYYREEENGRGNFPPRFSGLQFPNYSSELNVNALELDDSALYLCATWESRSTFQETQYFGPGTRLLVL.